The T cell receptor (beta chain) under discussion was sequenced for a study of Ad26.COV2.S vaccination and SARS-CoV-2 variants. The germline V and J ends were trimmed by 3 bases and 8 bases, with 10 bases remaining between them. Germline CDR1 reads ENHRY; CDR2 reads SYGVKD. This CDR3 region has 13 residues. The treatment is: some 20 received Ad26.COV2.S at low or high dose, single or two shots; about 5 received placebo; per-sample allocation not given. Sampling was performed 63 days after the first vaccine or placebo injection. This Boston cohort included adults aged 18-55 years. Comments on this clone: Its target is unknown.

Using immunoSEQ multiplex PCR, the repertoire was profiled, and TCRdb retains in-frame clones only, with some absent. The data contain approximately 340,000 clones, 80% to 90% of them singletons. The study, taken as a whole, reports: It was found that vaccine and placebo recipients had similar non-spike TCR breadth. TCR breadth and depth analyses may have underestimated total T cell responses. Reported findings describe substantial breadth in spike-specific CD8+ and CD4+ T cell responses following vaccination.

V usage is TRBV10-3 and J usage is TRBJ1-4; D remains ambiguous. The source of this sequence is a person between 18 and 59 years old who received the Ad26.COV2.S COVID-19 vaccine or a placebo. Sequencing used peripheral blood, obtained in a trial of Ad26.COV2.S vaccine versus placebo. The CDR3 reads CAISDLISEKLFF. The CDR3 nucleotides are TGTGCCATCAGTGACTTGATATCGGAAAAACTGTTTTTT.